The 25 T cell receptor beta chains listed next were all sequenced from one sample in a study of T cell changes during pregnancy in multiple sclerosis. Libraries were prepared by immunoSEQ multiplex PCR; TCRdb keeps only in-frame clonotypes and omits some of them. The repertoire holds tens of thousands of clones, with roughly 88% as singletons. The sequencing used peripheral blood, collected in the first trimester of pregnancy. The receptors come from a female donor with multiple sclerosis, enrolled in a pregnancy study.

The CDR3 coding sequence is TGCGCCAGCAGCCAAGAGGGCCCTAAAGAGACCCAGTACTTC. It specifies CASSQEGPKETQYF. The V and J genes are TRBV4-1 and TRBJ2-5, with D hard to call. V was cut by 0 bases and J by 3 bases, with 8 bases left in between. The CDR3 is made up of 14 amino acids. Germline CDR1 reads MGHRA; CDR2 reads YSYEKL.

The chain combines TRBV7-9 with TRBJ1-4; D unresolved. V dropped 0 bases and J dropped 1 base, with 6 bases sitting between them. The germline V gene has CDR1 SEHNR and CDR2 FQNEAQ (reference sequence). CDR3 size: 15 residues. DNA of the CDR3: TGTGCCAGCAGCTTAGCACCGGTAACTAATGAAAAACTGTTTTTT. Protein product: CASSLAPVTNEKLFF.

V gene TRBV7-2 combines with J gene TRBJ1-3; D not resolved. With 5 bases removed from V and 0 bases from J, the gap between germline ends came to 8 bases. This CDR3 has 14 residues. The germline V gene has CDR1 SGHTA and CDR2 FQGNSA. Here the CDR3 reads CASSPSGSGNTIYF. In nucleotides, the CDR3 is TGTGCCAGCAGCCCCAGTGGCTCTGGAAACACCATATATTTT.

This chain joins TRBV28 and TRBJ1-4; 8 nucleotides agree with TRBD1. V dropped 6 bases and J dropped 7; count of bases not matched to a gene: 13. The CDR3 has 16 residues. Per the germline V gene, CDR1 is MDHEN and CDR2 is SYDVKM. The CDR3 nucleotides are TGTGCCAGCAGGTCAGAGCCTCTCAGGGGGCGTGAAAAACTGTTTTTT. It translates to CASRSEPLRGREKLFF. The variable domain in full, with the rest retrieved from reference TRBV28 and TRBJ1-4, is DVKVTQSSRYLVKRTGEKVFLECVQDMDHENMFWYRQDPGLGLRLIYFSYDVKMKEKGDIPEGYSVSREKKERFSLILESASTNQTSMYLCASRSEPLRGREKLFFGSGTQLSVL.

The CDR3 here is CASSLDIRISYEQYF. CDR3 nucleotide sequence: TGTGCCAGCAGTTTGGACATCCGTATCTCCTACGAGCAGTACTTC. J is TRBJ2-7 and V is TRBV28, with D possibly being TRBD1 (5 bases). This CDR3 comprises 15 residues. Germline-derived CDR1 and CDR2 are MDHEN and SYDVKM. The V end was cut by 3 bases, the J end by 0 bases, with 12 bases between.

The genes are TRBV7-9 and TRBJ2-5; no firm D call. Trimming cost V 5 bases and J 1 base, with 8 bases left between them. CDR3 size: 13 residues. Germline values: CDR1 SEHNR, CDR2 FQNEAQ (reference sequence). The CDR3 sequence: CASSPSIQETQYF. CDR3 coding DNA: TGTGCCAGCAGCCCCAGTATCCAAGAGACCCAGTACTTC. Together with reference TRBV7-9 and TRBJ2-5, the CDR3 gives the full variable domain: DTGVSQNPRHKITKRGQNVTFRCDPISEHNRLYWYRQTLGQGPEFLTYFQNEAQLEKSRLLSDRFSAERPKGSFSTLEIQRTEQGDSAMYLCASSPSIQETQYFGPGTRLLVL.

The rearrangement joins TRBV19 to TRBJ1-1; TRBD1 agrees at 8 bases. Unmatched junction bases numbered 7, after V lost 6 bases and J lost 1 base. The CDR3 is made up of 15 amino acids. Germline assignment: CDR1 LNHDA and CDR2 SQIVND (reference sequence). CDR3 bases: TGTGCCAGTAGAAGACAGGGGCTTCCGAACACTGAAGCTTTCTTT. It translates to CASRRQGLPNTEAFF. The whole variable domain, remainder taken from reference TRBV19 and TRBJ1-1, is DGGITQSPKYLFRKEGQNVTLSCEQNLNHDAMYWYRQDPGQGLRLIYYSQIVNDFQKGDIAEGYSVSREKKESFPLTVTSAQKNPTAFYLCASRRQGLPNTEAFFGQGTRLTVV.

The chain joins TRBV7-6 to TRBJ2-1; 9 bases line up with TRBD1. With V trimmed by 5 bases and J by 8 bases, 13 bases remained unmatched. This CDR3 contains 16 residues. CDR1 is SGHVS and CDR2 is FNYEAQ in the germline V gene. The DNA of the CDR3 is TGTGCCAGCAGCCCCATCAACAGGGGGCTGGGGGATGAGCAGTTCTTC. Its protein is CASSPINRGLGDEQFF. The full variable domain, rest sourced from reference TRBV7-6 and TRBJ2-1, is GAGVSQSPRYKVTKRGQDVALRCDPISGHVSLYWYRQALGQGPEFLTYFNYEAQQDKSGLPNDRFSAERPEGSISTLTIQRTEQRDSAMYRCASSPINRGLGDEQFFGPGTRLTVL.

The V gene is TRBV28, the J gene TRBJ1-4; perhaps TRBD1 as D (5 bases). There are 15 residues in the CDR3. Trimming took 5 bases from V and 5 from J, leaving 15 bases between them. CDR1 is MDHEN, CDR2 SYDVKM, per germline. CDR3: CASSPGWGENEKLFF. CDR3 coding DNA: TGTGCCAGCAGTCCCGGTTGGGGGGAAAATGAAAAACTGTTTTTT.

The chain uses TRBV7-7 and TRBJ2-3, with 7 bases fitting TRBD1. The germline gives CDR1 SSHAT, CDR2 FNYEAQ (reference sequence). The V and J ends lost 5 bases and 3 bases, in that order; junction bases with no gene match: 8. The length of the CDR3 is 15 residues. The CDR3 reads CASSPDEGATDTQYF. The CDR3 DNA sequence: TGTGCCAGCAGCCCAGATGAGGGGGCGACAGATACGCAGTATTTT.

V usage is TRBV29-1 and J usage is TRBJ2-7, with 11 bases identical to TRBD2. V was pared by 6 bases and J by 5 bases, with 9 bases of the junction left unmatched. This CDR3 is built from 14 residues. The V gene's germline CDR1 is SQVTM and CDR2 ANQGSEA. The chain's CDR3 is CSVELAGGSDEQYF. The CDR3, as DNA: TGCAGCGTGGAGTTAGCGGGAGGGTCGGACGAGCAGTACTTC.

For the CDR3, the DNA is TGCGCCAGCGCGGCTAGCGGAGAACACGAGCAGTACTTC. Amino acids: CASAASGEHEQYF. The chain carries TRBV10-2 and TRBJ2-7; TRBD2 aligns across 7 bases. Germline lookup yields CDR1 WSHSY and CDR2 SAAADI. The V gene end was trimmed by 8 bases and the J gene end by 5 bases; junction bases not matched to a gene: 9. This CDR3 region has 13 residues.

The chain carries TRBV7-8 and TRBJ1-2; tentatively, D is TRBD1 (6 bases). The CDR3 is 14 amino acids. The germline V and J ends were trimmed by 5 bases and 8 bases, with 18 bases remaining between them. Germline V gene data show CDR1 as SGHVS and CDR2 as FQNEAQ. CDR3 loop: CASSPKVGAEGYTF. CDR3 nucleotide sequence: TGTGCCAGCAGCCCCAAGGTGGGGGCGGAAGGCTACACCTTC.

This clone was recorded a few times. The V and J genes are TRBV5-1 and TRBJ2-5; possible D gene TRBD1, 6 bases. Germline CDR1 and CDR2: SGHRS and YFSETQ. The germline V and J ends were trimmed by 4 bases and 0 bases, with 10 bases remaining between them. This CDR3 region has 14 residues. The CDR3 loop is CASSPWTDQETQYF. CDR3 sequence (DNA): TGCGCCAGCAGCCCCTGGACAGACCAAGAGACCCAGTACTTC.

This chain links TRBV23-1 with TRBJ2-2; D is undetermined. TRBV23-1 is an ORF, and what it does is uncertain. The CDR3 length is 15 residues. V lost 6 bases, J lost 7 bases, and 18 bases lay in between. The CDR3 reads CASRQTLILDGELFF. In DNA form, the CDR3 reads TGCGCCAGCAGGCAGACCTTAATTCTAGACGGGGAGCTGTTTTTT.

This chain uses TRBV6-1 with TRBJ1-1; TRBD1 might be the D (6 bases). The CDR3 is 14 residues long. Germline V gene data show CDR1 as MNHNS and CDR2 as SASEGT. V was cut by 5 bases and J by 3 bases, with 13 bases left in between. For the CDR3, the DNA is TGTGCCAGCAGTCAACAGGGCGGCGACACTGAAGCTTTCTTT. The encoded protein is CASSQQGGDTEAFF.

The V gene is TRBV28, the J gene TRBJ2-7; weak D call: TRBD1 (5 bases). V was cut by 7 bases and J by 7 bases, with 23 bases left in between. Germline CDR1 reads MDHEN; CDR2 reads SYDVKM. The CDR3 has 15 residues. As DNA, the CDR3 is TGTGCCAGCAACGGTCAGGGCCATCCTACTACGGAGCAGTACTTC. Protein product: CASNGQGHPTTEQYF.

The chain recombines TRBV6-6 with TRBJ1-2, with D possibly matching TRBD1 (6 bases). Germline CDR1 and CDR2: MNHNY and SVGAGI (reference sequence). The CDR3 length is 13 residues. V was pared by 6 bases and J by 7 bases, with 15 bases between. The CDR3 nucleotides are TGTGCCAGCAGCCCTGGACAGTCGGGTGGCTACACCTTC. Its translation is CASSPGQSGGYTF.

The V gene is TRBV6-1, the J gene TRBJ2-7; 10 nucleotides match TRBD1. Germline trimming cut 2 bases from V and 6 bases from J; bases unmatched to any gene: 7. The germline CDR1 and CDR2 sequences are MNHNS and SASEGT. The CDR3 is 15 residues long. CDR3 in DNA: TGTGCCAGCAGTGAAACCGGACAGGGGGTTATCGAGCAGTACTTC. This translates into CASSETGQGVIEQYF.

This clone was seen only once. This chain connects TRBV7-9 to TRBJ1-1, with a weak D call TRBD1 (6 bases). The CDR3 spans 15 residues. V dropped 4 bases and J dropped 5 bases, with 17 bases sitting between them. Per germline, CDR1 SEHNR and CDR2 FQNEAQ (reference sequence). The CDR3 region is CASSWQQGSETEAFF. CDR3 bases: TGTGCCAGCAGCTGGCAGCAGGGGTCGGAGACTGAAGCTTTCTTT.

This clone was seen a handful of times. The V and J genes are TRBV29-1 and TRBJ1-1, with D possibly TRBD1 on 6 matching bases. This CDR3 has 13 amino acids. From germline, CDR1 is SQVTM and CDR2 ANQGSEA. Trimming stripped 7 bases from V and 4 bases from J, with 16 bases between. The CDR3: CSGLRDIGTEAFF. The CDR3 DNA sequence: TGCAGCGGCCTAAGGGACATAGGCACTGAAGCTTTCTTT. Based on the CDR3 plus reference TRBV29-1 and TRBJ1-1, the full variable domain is SAVISQKPSRDICQRGTSLTIQCQVDSQVTMMFWYRQQPGQSLTLIATANQGSEATYESGFVIDKFPISRPNLTFSTLTVSNMSPEDSSIYLCSGLRDIGTEAFFGQGTRLTVV.

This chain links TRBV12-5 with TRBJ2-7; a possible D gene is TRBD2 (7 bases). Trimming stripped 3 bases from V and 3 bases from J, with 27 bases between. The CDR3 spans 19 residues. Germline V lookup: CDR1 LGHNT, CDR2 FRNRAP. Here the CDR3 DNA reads TGTGCTAGTGGTTTCCCCAGGCGGACTAGTAGGGGGATCAGCTACGAGCAGTACTTC. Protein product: CASGFPRRTSRGISYEQYF.

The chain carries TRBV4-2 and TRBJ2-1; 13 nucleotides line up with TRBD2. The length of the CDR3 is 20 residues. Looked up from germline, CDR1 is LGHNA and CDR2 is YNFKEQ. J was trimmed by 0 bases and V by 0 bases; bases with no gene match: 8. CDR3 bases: TGTGCCAGCAGCCAAGATCGCACTAGCGGGAGGGGAGGCTCCTACAATGAGCAGTTCTTC. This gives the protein CASSQDRTSGRGGSYNEQFF.

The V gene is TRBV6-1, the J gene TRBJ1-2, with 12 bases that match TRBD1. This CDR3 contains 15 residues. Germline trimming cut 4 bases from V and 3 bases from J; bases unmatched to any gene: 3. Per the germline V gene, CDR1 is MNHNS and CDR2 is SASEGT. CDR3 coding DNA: TGTGCCAGCAGTGGGGGACAGGGGGCGGACTATGGCTACACCTTC. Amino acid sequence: CASSGGQGADYGYTF.

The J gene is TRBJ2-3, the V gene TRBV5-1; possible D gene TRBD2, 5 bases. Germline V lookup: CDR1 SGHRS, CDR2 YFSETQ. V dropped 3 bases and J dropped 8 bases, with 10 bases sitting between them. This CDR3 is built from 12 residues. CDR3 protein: CASSYPAGTQYF. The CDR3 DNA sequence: TGCGCCAGCAGCTACCCCGCGGGTACGCAGTATTTT.